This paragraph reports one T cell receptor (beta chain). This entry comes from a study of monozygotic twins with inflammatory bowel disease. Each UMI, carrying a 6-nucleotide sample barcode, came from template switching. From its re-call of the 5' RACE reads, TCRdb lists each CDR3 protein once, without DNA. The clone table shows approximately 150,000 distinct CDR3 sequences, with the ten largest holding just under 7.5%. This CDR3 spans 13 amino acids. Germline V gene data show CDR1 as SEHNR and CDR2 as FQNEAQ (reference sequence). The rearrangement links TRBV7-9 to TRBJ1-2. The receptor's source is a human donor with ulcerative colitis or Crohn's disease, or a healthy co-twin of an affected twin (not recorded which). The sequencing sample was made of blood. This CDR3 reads CASRQTENYGYTF.